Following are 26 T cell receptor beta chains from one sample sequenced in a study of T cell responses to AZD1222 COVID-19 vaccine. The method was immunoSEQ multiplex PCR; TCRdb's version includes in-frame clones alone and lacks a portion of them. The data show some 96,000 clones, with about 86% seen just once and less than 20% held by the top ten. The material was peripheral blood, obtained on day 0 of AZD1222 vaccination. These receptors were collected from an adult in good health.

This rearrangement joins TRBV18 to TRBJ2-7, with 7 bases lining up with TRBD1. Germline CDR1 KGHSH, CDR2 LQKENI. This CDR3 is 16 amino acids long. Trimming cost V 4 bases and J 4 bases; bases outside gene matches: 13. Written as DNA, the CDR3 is TGTGCCAGCTCACATATAGAACAGGGGCATAGTTACGAGCAGTACTTC. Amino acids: CASSHIEQGHSYEQYF.

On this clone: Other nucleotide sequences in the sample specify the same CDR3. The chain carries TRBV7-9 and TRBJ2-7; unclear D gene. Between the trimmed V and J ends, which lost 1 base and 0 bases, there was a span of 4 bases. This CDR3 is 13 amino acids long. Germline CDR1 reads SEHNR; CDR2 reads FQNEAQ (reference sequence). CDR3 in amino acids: CASSLGPSYEQYF. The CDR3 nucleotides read TGTGCCAGCAGCTTAGGGCCCTCCTACGAGCAGTACTTC.

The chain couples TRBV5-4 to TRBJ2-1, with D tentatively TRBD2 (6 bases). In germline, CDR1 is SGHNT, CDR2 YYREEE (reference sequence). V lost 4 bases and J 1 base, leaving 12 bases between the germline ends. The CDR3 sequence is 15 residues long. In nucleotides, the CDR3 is TGTGCCAGCAGCCGCGATGGGAGGTCCTACAATGAGCAGTTCTTC. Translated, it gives CASSRDGRSYNEQFF. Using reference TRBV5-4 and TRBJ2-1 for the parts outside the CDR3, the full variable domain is ETGVTQSPTHLIKTRGQQVTLRCSSQSGHNTVSWYQQALGQGPQFIFQYYREEENGRGNFPPRFSGLQFPNYSSELNVNALELDDSALYLCASSRDGRSYNEQFFGPGTRLTVL.

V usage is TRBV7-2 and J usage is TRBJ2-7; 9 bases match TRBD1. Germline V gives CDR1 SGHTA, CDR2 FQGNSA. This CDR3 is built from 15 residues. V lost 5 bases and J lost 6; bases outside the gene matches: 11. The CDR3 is CASSVPGQGRSEQYF. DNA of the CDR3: TGTGCCAGCAGCGTCCCGGGACAGGGTCGAAGCGAGCAGTACTTC. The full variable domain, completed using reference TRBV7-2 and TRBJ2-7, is GAGVSQSPSNKVTEKGKDVELRCDPISGHTALYWYRQSLGQGLEFLIYFQGNSAPDKSGLPSDRFSAERTGGSVSTLTIQRTQQEDSAVYLCASSVPGQGRSEQYFGPGTRLTVT.

CDR3 sequence: CASSLGAATGSSYEQYF. The CDR3 nucleotides read TGTGCCAGCAGCTTAGGAGCGGCGACAGGGAGCTCCTACGAGCAGTACTTC. The chain employs TRBV7-9 and TRBJ2-7; 7 nucleotides line up with TRBD1. Germline trimming cut 1 base from V and 0 bases from J; bases unmatched to any gene: 9. The CDR3 totals 17 residues. Germline CDR1 reads SEHNR; CDR2 reads FQNEAQ (reference sequence).

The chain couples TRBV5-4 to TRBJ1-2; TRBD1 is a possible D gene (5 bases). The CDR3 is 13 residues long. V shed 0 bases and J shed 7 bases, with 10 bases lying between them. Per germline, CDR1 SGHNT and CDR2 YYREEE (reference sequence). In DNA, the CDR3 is TGTGCCAGCAGCTTGGCCGGGGGTTTTGGCTACACCTTC. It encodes CASSLAGGFGYTF.

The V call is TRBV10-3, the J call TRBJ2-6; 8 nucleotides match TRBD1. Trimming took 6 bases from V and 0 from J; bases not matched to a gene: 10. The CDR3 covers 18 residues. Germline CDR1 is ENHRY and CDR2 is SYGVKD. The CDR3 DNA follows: TGTGCCATCAGGACTCCGGGACAGGTTTCCTCTGGGGCCAACGTCCTGACTTTC. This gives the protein CAIRTPGQVSSGANVLTF.

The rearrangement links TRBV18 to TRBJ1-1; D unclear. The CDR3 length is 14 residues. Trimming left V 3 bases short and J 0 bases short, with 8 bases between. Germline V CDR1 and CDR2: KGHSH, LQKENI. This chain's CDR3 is CASSPPNLNTEAFF. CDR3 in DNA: TGTGCCAGCTCACCCCCGAACTTGAACACTGAAGCTTTCTTT.

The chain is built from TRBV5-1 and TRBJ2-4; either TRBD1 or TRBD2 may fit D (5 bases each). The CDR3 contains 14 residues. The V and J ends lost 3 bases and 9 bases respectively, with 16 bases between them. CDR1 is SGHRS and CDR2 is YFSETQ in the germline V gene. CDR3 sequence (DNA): TGCGCCAGCAGCTCCGGGACGGTCTACAGCATTCAGTACTTC. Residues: CASSSGTVYSIQYF.

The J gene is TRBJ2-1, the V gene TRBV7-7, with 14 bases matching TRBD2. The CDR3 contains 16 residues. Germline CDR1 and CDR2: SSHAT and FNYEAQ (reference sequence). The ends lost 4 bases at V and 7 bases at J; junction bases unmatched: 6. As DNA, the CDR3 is TGTGCCAGCAGCTCGTGGACTAGCGGGGGGAGAAATGAGCAGTTCTTC. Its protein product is CASSSWTSGGRNEQFF. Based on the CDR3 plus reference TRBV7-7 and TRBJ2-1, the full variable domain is GAGVSQSPRYKVTKRGQDVTLRCDPISSHATLYWYQQALGQGPEFLTYFNYEAQPDKSGLPSDRFSAERPEGSISTLTIQRTEQRDSAMYRCASSSWTSGGRNEQFFGPGTRLTVL.

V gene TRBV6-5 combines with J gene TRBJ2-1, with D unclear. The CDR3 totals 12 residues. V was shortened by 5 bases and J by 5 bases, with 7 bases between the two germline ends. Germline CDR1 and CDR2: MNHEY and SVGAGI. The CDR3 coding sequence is TGTGCCAGCAGTCCACGTAACAATGAGCAGTTCTTC. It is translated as CASSPRNNEQFF.

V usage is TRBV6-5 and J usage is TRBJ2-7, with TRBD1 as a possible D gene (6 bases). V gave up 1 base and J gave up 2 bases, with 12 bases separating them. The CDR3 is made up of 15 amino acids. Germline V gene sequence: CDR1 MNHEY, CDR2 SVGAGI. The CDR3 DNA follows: TGTGCCAGCAGTTACTACGCGACAGGAGCCTACGAGCAGTACTTC. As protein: CASSYYATGAYEQYF.

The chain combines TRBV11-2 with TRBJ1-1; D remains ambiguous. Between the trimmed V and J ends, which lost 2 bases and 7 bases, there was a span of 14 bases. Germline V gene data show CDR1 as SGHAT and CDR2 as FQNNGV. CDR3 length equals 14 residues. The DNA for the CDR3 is TGTGCCAGCAGCTTAATTGGCGGGCCGGGTGAAGCTTTCTTT. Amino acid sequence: CASSLIGGPGEAFF.

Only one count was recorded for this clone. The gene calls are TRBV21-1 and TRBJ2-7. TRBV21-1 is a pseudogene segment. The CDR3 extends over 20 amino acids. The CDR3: CASSKGPPPRAPLVAYEQYF. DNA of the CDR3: TGTGCCAGCAGCAAAGGCCCTCCGCCTAGGGCTCCCCTTGTAGCCTACGAGCAGTACTTC.

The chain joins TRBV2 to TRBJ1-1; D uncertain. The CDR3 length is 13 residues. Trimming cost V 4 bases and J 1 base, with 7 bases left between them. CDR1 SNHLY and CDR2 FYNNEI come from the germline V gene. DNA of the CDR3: TGTGCCAGCAGTGGAGGTGGGAACACTGAAGCTTTCTTT. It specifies CASSGGGNTEAFF.

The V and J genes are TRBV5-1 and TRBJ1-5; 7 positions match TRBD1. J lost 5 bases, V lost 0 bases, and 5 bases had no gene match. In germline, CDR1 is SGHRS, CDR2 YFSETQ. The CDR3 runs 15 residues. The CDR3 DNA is TGCGCCAGCAGCTTGGGTCAGGGGGTTGATCAGCCCCAGCATTTT. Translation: CASSLGQGVDQPQHF.

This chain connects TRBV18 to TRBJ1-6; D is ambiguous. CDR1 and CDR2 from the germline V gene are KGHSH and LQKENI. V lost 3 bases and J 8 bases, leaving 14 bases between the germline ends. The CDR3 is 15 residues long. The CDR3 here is CASSPGAAGYSPLHF. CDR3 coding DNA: TGTGCCAGCTCACCGGGAGCGGCGGGGTATTCACCCCTCCACTTT. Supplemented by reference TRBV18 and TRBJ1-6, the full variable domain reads NAGVMQNPRHLVRRRGQEARLRCSPMKGHSHVYWYRQLPEEGLKFMVYLQKENIIDESGMPKERFSAEFPKEGPSILRIQQVVRGDSAAYFCASSPGAAGYSPLHFGNGTRLTVT.

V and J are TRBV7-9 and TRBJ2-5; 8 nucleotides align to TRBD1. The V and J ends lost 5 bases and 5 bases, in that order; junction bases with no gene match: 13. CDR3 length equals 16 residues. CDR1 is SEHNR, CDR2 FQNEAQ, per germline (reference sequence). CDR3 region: CASSVDRGLEGETQYF. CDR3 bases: TGTGCCAGCAGCGTCGACAGGGGTCTAGAAGGGGAGACCCAGTACTTC. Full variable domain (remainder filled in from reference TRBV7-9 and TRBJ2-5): DTGVSQNPRHKITKRGQNVTFRCDPISEHNRLYWYRQTLGQGPEFLTYFQNEAQLEKSRLLSDRFSAERPKGSFSTLEIQRTEQGDSAMYLCASSVDRGLEGETQYFGPGTRLLVL.

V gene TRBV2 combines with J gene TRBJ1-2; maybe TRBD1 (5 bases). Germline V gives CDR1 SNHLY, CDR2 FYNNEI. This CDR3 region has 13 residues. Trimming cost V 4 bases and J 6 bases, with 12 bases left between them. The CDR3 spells CASSGGQGNGYTF. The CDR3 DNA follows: TGTGCCAGCAGTGGTGGTCAGGGTAATGGCTACACCTTC.

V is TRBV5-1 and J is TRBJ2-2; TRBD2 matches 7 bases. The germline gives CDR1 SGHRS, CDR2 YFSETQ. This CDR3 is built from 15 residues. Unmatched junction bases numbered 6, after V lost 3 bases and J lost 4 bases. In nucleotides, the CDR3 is TGCGCCAGCAGCTCCCTCGGGGGGACCACCGGGGAGCTGTTTTTT. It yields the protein CASSSLGGTTGELFF.

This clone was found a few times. The DNA of the CDR3 is TGTGCCAGCAGCTTAGATAGCGGGCGGGATGAGCAGTTCTTC. This codes for CASSLDSGRDEQFF. The chain is built from TRBV7-9 and TRBJ2-1, with TRBD2 matching over 7 bases. Trimming removed 1 base from V and 8 bases from J; junction bases left unmatched: 5. This CDR3 comprises 14 residues. CDR1 SEHNR and CDR2 FQNEAQ come from the germline V gene (reference sequence).

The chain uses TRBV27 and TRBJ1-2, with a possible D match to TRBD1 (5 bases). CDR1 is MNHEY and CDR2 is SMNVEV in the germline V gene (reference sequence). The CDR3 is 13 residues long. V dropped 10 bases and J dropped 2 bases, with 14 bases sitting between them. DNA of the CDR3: TGTGCCACCCGGAGGGGTTACAACTATGGCTACACCTTC. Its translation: CATRRGYNYGYTF.

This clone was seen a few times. The CDR3 is CASSSDMNTEAFF. CDR3 nucleotides: TGTGCCAGCAGCTCCGACATGAACACTGAAGCTTTCTTT. V and J are TRBV11-3 and TRBJ1-1; D is undetermined. Germline lookup yields CDR1 SGHNT and CDR2 YENEEA. The V end was cut by 4 bases, the J end by 0 bases, with 6 bases between. The CDR3 has 13 amino acids.

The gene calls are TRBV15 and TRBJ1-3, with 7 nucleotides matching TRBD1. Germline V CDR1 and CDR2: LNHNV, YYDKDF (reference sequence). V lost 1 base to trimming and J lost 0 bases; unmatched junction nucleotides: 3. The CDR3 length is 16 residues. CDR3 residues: CATSRATGASGNTIYF. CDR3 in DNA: TGTGCCACCAGCAGAGCTACAGGGGCCTCTGGAAACACCATATATTTT.

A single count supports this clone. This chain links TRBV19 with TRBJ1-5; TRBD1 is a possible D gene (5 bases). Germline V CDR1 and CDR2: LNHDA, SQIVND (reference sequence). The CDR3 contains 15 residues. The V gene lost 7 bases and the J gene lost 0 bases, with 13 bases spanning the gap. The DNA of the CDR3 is TGTGCCAGTACGACAGTCTTTAATAGCAATCAGCCCCAGCATTTT. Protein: CASTTVFNSNQPQHF.

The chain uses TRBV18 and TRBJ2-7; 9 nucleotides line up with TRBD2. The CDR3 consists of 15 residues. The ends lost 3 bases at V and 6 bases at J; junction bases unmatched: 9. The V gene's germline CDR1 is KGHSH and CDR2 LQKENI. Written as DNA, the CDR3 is TGTGCCAGCTCACCCGGGTCTAGCGGGATCTCCGAGCAGTACTTC. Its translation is CASSPGSSGISEQYF. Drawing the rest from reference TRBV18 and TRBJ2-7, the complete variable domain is NAGVMQNPRHLVRRRGQEARLRCSPMKGHSHVYWYRQLPEEGLKFMVYLQKENIIDESGMPKERFSAEFPKEGPSILRIQQVVRGDSAAYFCASSPGSSGISEQYFGPGTRLTVT.